The 30 T cell receptor beta chains reported below all come from one sample, sequenced in a study of blood T cells in healthy people across ages. PCR was performed a second time for about 7 to 12 cycles using a sample-barcoded 5' primer and a J-beta primer mix. TCRdb processed the 5' RACE reads anew with MiXCR; each CDR3 protein has one entry. The table has hundreds of thousands of distinct CDR3 sequences, around two fifths seen once; the top ten hold around 21%. The sample consisted of blood. The origin of the receptors is a man aged 55 to 69 in good health.

The genes are TRBV29-1 and TRBJ1-2; no definite D call. The CDR3 spans 13 residues. Germline values: CDR1 SQVTM, CDR2 ANQGSEA. The ends were cut back, 6 bases at V and 7 bases at J, with 18 bases in the middle. The CDR3 coding sequence is TGCAGCGTCCAAGACGGATCCATTCGTGGCTACACCTTC. Amino acids: CSVQDGSIRGYTF.

The V call is TRBV20-1, the J call TRBJ2-7; TRBD2 agrees at 7 bases. Trimming cost V 2 bases and J 0 bases; bases outside gene matches: 4. Looked up from germline, CDR1 is DFQATT and CDR2 is SNEGSKA (reference sequence). The CDR3 spans 14 residues. The DNA for the CDR3 is TGCAGTGCTAGACCAGCGGGGAGCTCCTACGAGCAGTACTTC. This encodes CSARPAGSSYEQYF.

In this sample, this clonotype turned up a few times. The gene calls are TRBV20-1 and TRBJ2-7, with TRBD1 matching 9 bases. J gave up 3 bases and V 2 bases, and 2 bases lay outside the gene matches. The germline V gene encodes CDR1 DFQATT and CDR2 SNEGSKA (reference sequence). This CDR3 region has 13 residues. This CDR3 is CSARLDRGYEQYF. For the CDR3, the DNA is TGCAGTGCTAGATTGGACAGGGGCTACGAGCAGTACTTC.

This chain links TRBV6-2 or TRBV6-3 with TRBJ1-5; D uncertain. This CDR3 is built from 15 residues. Germline V gene data show CDR1 as MNHEY and CDR2 as SVGEGT. The V and J ends lost 2 bases and 3 bases respectively, with 11 bases between them. This chain's CDR3 is CASSYDGRNNQPQHF. The CDR3 region has the DNA TGTGCCAGCAGTTACGACGGACGGAACAATCAGCCCCAGCATTTT.

This chain connects TRBV11-3 to TRBJ2-4; D is uncertain. The DNA end is more similar to TRBJ2-5, so the J call may be wrong. CDR3 size: 14 residues. Germline CDR1 is SGHNT and CDR2 is YENEEA. CDR3 nucleotides: TGTGCCAGCAGCATCGCCCCCATCCGAGAGACCCAGTACTTC. This codes for CASSIAPIRETQYF.

This clonotype was detected a few times. V usage is TRBV20-1 and J usage is TRBJ1-5, with D tentatively TRBD1 (5 bases). The V end was cut by 6 bases, the J end by 1 base, with 13 bases between. The CDR3 spans 14 residues. CDR1 DFQATT and CDR2 SNEGSKA come from the germline V gene (reference sequence). CDR3 sequence (DNA): TGCAGTGCCCGAGAAGGGGAAAGCAATCAGCCCCAGCATTTT. This sequence encodes CSAREGESNQPQHF.

The chain couples TRBV15 to TRBJ2-3; D is possibly TRBD2 (6 bases). V was cut by 5 bases and J by 5 bases, with 26 bases left in between. Looked up from germline, CDR1 is LNHNV and CDR2 is YYDKDF (reference sequence). The CDR3 sequence is 18 residues long. The CDR3 spells CATSGKGTLPLIVDTQYF. CDR3 coding DNA: TGTGCCACCAGCGGTAAAGGGACTTTACCTCTTATAGTAGATACGCAGTATTTT.

V and J are TRBV7-2 and TRBJ2-5; 8 nucleotides align to TRBD2. CDR3 length: 16 amino acids. Germline V gene data show CDR1 as SGHTA and CDR2 as FQGNSA. J lost 2 bases, V lost 0 bases, and 5 bases had no gene match. CDR3 nucleotide sequence: TGTGCCAGCAGCTTAGCGGCGTCTAGCGGGCAAGAGACCCAGTACTTC. Its translation is CASSLAASSGQETQYF.

The chain combines TRBV12-3 or TRBV12-4 with TRBJ2-5; D is uncertain. Trimming took off 4 bases at V and 11 bases at J, with 14 bases between the two ends. The CDR3 length is 12 residues. CDR3 coding DNA: TGTGCCAGCAGTTACCGTCGTACTGTGCAGTACTTC. The encoded protein is CASSYRRTVQYF.

Comment on this clonotype: This clone may be a read error of a much larger clone one base away. This chain joins TRBV12-3 or TRBV12-4 and TRBJ2-7; tentative D call: TRBD2 (6 bases). The CDR3 has 13 residues. The CDR3 is CAGSAGRGYEQYF. CDR3 nucleotides: TGTGCCGGCAGTGCGGGACGGGGCTACGAGCAGTACTTC.

The chain recombines TRBV29-1 with TRBJ1-5, with D tentatively TRBD1 (6 bases). V lost 6 bases and J lost 0, with 9 bases in between. CDR1 and CDR2 (germline): SQVTM, ANQGSEA. The CDR3 is 13 residues long. The CDR3 is CSVGQSSNQPQHF. CDR3 sequence (DNA): TGCAGCGTCGGACAGTCTAGCAATCAGCCCCAGCATTTT. Full variable domain (rest looked up from reference TRBV29-1 and TRBJ1-5): SAVISQKPSRDICQRGTSLTIQCQVDSQVTMMFWYRQQPGQSLTLIATANQGSEATYESGFVIDKFPISRPNLTFSTLTVSNMSPEDSSIYLCSVGQSSNQPQHFGDGTRLSIL.

About this clonotype: Relative to the germline gene, one junction end is altered; a read error may explain this. The chain couples TRBV2 to TRBJ2-2; 8 bases are a match to TRBD2. Germline CDR1 SNHLY, CDR2 FYNNEI. The CDR3 extends over 15 amino acids. In DNA form, the CDR3 reads TGTGCCCGCAGGGCTACCGGGACTAGCACCGGGGAGCTGTTTTTT. This encodes CARRATGTSTGELFF.

J is TRBJ2-4 and V is TRBV20-1; no definite D call. Judging by the DNA end, TRBJ2-5 fits better; the J call may be wrong. Looked up from germline, CDR1 is DFQATT and CDR2 is SNEGSKA (reference sequence). The CDR3 is 11 amino acids. In DNA form, the CDR3 reads TGCAGTGCTACTAAACAGGAGACCCAGTACTTC. It encodes CSATKQETQYF.

This clonotype turned up a few times. V is TRBV6-5 and J is TRBJ1-2; D possibly corresponds to TRBD1 (5 bases). The CDR3 length is 14 residues. With 6 bases removed from V and 4 bases from J, the gap between germline ends came to 15 bases. Germline assignment: CDR1 MNHEY and CDR2 SVGAGI. CDR3 DNA sequence: TGTGCCAGCAGCCAGGGCCCGGGTATCTATGGCTACACCTTC. Amino acids: CASSQGPGIYGYTF.

There are a few counts of this clonotype. The chain combines TRBV12-3 or TRBV12-4 with TRBJ2-3; D perhaps matches TRBD1 (6 bases). Trimming left V 5 bases short and J 0 bases short, with 12 bases between. The CDR3 covers 15 residues. The CDR3 spells CASSPRGISTDTQYF. The CDR3 DNA reads TGTGCCAGCAGTCCTAGGGGGATTAGCACAGATACGCAGTATTTT.

The V and J genes are TRBV6-2 or TRBV6-3 and TRBJ2-3, with 7 nucleotides matching TRBD1. From germline, CDR1 is MNHEY and CDR2 SVGEGT. The CDR3 contains 15 residues. J was trimmed by 1 base and V by 6 bases; bases with no gene match: 7. CDR3 sequence reads: CASRSAGTGTDTQYF. DNA of the CDR3: TGTGCCAGCAGGAGCGCCGGGACAGGCACAGATACGCAGTATTTT.

The chain has TRBV3-1 and TRBJ2-5; D is uncertain. Deletions cut 0 bases from V and 2 bases from J, with 10 bases between. The CDR3 length is 15 residues. Germline V lookup: CDR1 LGHDT, CDR2 YNNKEL (reference sequence). This CDR3 reads CASSQEVAIQETQYF. CDR3 nucleotide sequence: TGTGCCAGCAGCCAAGAAGTGGCCATTCAAGAGACCCAGTACTTC.

The chain couples TRBV9 to TRBJ2-5; a possible D gene is TRBD2 (6 bases). With 4 bases removed from V and 2 bases from J, the gap between germline ends came to 15 bases. The germline V gene encodes CDR1 SGDLS and CDR2 YYNGEE. The CDR3 length is 15 residues. The CDR3 loop reads CASSPRGSTQETQYF. CDR3 coding DNA: TGTGCCAGCAGCCCTCGGGGGAGCACACAAGAGACCCAGTACTTC.

This clonotype was seen a few times. The genes are TRBV2 and TRBJ2-4; a weak D match, TRBD1 (5 bases). V gave up 10 bases and J gave up 2 bases, with 9 bases separating them. The germline CDR1 and CDR2 sequences are SNHLY and FYNNEI. CDR3 length equals 12 residues. CDR3 nucleotides: TGTGCCATCAGGGTTACCAAAAACATTCAGTACTTC. As protein: CAIRVTKNIQYF.

This clonotype was detected only a few times. The V and J genes are TRBV3-1 and TRBJ2-7; 9 bases agree with TRBD2. Germline V gives CDR1 LGHDT, CDR2 YNNKEL (reference sequence). The CDR3 spans 15 residues. Trimming removed 0 bases from V and 5 bases from J; junction bases left unmatched: 5. In DNA form, the CDR3 reads TGTGCCAGCAGCCAAGATAGGGCTAGCGGGAACGAGCAGTACTTC. It specifies CASSQDRASGNEQYF.

J is TRBJ2-7 and V is TRBV15; D remains ambiguous. The V gene lost 0 bases and the J gene lost 3 bases, with 12 bases spanning the gap. From germline, CDR1 is LNHNV and CDR2 YYDKDF (reference sequence). This CDR3 comprises 15 residues. In DNA, the CDR3 is TGTGCCACCAGCAGAGATCCCAGGATATACTACGAGCAGTACTTC. Its translation: CATSRDPRIYYEQYF. Using reference TRBV15 and TRBJ2-7 for the parts outside the CDR3, the full variable domain is DAMVIQNPRYQVTQFGKPVTLSCSQTLNHNVMYWYQQKSSQAPKLLFHYYDKDFNNEADTPDNFQSRRPNTSFCFLDIRSPGLGDTAMYLCATSRDPRIYYEQYFGPGTRLTVT.

This clonotype has only a few counts. This sequence joins TRBV4-1 and TRBJ2-1, with D perhaps matching TRBD2 (7 bases). Germline CDR1 and CDR2: MGHRA and YSYEKL. The CDR3 loop spans 16 amino acids. With 4 bases removed from V and 8 bases from J, the gap between germline ends came to 21 bases. The CDR3 DNA is TGCGCCAGCAGCCCCATGGGGGGGGCGTCGTTTGATGAGCAGTTCTTC. Protein product: CASSPMGGASFDEQFF.

This sequence joins TRBV2 and TRBJ1-6, with D possibly being TRBD1 (6 bases). The CDR3 sequence is 15 residues long. Between the trimmed V and J ends, which lost 2 bases and 10 bases, there was a span of 15 bases. Germline V gives CDR1 SNHLY, CDR2 FYNNEI. This chain's CDR3 is CASSERGEGGSPLHF. The DNA for the CDR3 is TGTGCCAGCAGTGAACGGGGTGAGGGGGGATCACCCCTCCACTTT. Variable domain in full (rest from reference TRBV2 and TRBJ1-6): EPEVTQTPSHQVTQMGQEVILRCVPISNHLYFYWYRQILGQKVEFLVSFYNNEISEKSEIFDDQFSVERPDGSNFTLKIRSTKLEDSAMYFCASSERGEGGSPLHFGNGTRLTVT.

The chain carries TRBV7-2 and TRBJ2-7; TRBD2 aligns across 10 bases. Germline CDR1 is SGHTA and CDR2 is FQGNSA. The CDR3 is 15 amino acids. V lost 5 bases, J lost 7 bases, and 11 bases stayed unmatched. In DNA form, the CDR3 reads TGTGCCAGCAGCGCTAGCGGGGGCTCCTACAATGAGCAGTACTTC. This gives the protein CASSASGGSYNEQYF.

V and J are TRBV7-2 and TRBJ1-1; perhaps TRBD1 as D (5 bases). The CDR3 is 14 amino acids. Trimming stripped 6 bases from V and 3 bases from J, with 14 bases between. The germline CDR1 and CDR2 sequences are SGHTA and FQGNSA. The CDR3 sequence: CASRPMAGYTEAFF. The CDR3 nucleotides are TGTGCCAGCAGACCCATGGCAGGGTACACTGAAGCTTTCTTT. The whole variable domain, filled in from reference TRBV7-2 and TRBJ1-1, reads GAGVSQSPSNKVTEKGKDVELRCDPISGHTALYWYRQSLGQGLEFLIYFQGNSAPDKSGLPSDRFSAERTGGSVSTLTIQRTQQEDSAVYLCASRPMAGYTEAFFGQGTRLTVV.

The J gene is TRBJ2-3, the V gene TRBV7-9, with 8 nucleotides matching TRBD2. With V trimmed by 0 bases and J by 6 bases, 5 bases remained unmatched. Germline CDR1 and CDR2: SEHNR and FQNEAQ (reference sequence). This CDR3 contains 15 residues. The CDR3 DNA follows: TGTGCCAGCAGCTTAGCTCCTGGACTAGCTGATACGCAGTATTTT. Its translation is CASSLAPGLADTQYF.

The rearrangement uses TRBV7-2 and TRBJ2-1; D call uncertain. The V end was cut by 5 bases, the J end by 9 bases, with 11 bases between. The CDR3 totals 12 residues. Germline assignment: CDR1 SGHTA and CDR2 FQGNSA. CDR3 region: CASSNYDGEQFF. For the CDR3, the DNA is TGTGCCAGCAGCAACTACGACGGTGAGCAGTTCTTC. Full variable domain (outside the CDR3, taken from reference TRBV7-2 and TRBJ2-1): GAGVSQSPSNKVTEKGKDVELRCDPISGHTALYWYRQSLGQGLEFLIYFQGNSAPDKSGLPSDRFSAERTGGSVSTLTIQRTQQEDSAVYLCASSNYDGEQFFGPGTRLTVL.

On this clonotype: At one of its ends the junction is not consistent with the germline gene, which may arise from a read error. The chain is built from TRBV7-9 and TRBJ2-7; no clear D gene. From germline, CDR1 is SEHNR and CDR2 FQNEAQ (reference sequence). The CDR3 totals 13 residues. The chain's CDR3 is CASSFEVVDEQYF. CDR3 nucleotide sequence: TGTGCCAGTAGCTTTGAGGTAGTCGATGAGCAGTACTTC. Filled out from reference TRBV7-9 and TRBJ2-7, the complete variable domain reads DTGVSQNPRHKITKRGQNVTFRCDPISEHNRLYWYRQTLGQGPEFLTYFQNEAQLEKSRLLSDRFSAERPKGSFSTLEIQRTEQGDSAMYLCASSFEVVDEQYFGPGTRLTVT.

CDR3 nucleotide sequence: TGTGCCAGCAGCTTAGAGGTCCTGTCGGATACGCAGTATTTT. It is translated as CASSLEVLSDTQYF. This chain links TRBV11-2 with TRBJ2-3; D not resolved. Germline V gives CDR1 SGHAT, CDR2 FQNNGV. With 0 bases removed from V and 6 bases from J, the gap between germline ends came to 10 bases. This CDR3 comprises 14 residues.

J is TRBJ2-7 and V is TRBV6-5, with TRBD2 identical over 16 bases. Germline values: CDR1 MNHEY, CDR2 SVGAGI. The CDR3 loop spans 14 amino acids. With V trimmed by 6 bases and J by 7 bases, 3 bases remained unmatched. The CDR3 nucleotides read TGTGCCAGCAGGGGACTAGCGGGGGGGCGGGAGCAGTACTTC. This codes for CASRGLAGGREQYF.